What follows is one T cell receptor beta chain and its context. The target antigen is unknown. An approximately 180 ng quantity of DNA, tens of thousands of T cell genomes, went into the sorted-subset replicate PCRs. Generated by immunoSEQ multiplex PCR, the TCRdb table keeps only in-frame clones and is missing some. The sample carries roughly 700,000 clones, about 92% recorded once. This sample is drawn from a study of shared clonotypes between healthy human individuals. Findings and caveats of the study: Rarefaction indicated that sorted-subset sequencing remained incomplete although depth was large. Compared with memory subsets, naive subsets generally had larger estimated richness. Clonotype sharing across several donors was observed for around 4.8% of naive CD4 clonotypes.

After removal of 5 bases from V and 5 bases from J, the junction contained 6 bases not matched to a gene. The CDR3 extends over 15 amino acids. From germline, CDR1 is WSHSY and CDR2 SAAADI. The sequence came from a man aged 18 to 35 in good health. Some clones in this sample may be carry-over from other donors' samples. The chain links TRBV10-2 to TRBJ2-3; 11 bases fit TRBD2. Sequencing was done on a sample of memory CD8+ T cells from PBMCs. Subset reported: CD45RO+ cells pooled with CCR7-negative TemRA cells. CDR3 protein: CASSLAGGPRDTQYF. The CDR3 DNA reads TGCGCCAGCAGTTTAGCGGGAGGGCCGAGAGATACGCAGTATTTT.